A single sample gave rise to the 3 T cell receptor beta chains below, sequenced in a study of shared T cell receptors in the human thymus. Sequencing used immunoSEQ multiplex PCR; TCRdb keeps in-frame clones, though not all of them. Of approximately 760,000 clones listed, over 75% are singletons. This sample was shared with a second study, whose subject was human thymus T cells.

Material: thymocytes. These receptors all stem from a girl under three years old with a congenital heart defect.

The chain uses TRBV7-7 and TRBJ2-2; a weak D match, TRBD1 (6 bases). Per germline, CDR1 SSHAT and CDR2 FNYEAQ (reference sequence). The CDR3 runs 16 residues. V was cut by 1 base and J by 2 bases, with 11 bases left in between. CDR3 sequence reads: CASSLGQAPNTGELFF. The DNA for the CDR3 is TGTGCCAGCAGCTTAGGACAGGCCCCAAACACCGGGGAGCTGTTTTTT.

The chain is built from TRBV6-1 and TRBJ2-5, with D tentatively TRBD1 (6 bases). Per the germline V gene, CDR1 is MNHNS and CDR2 is SASEGT. This CDR3 spans 13 amino acids. V was clipped by 8 bases and J by 5 bases, with 15 bases between them. The DNA of the CDR3 is TGTGCCAGCGGCGCCGCAAGGGGGGAGACCCAGTACTTC. Protein product: CASGAARGETQYF.

V gene TRBV10-2 combines with J gene TRBJ2-6; 8 bases fit TRBD1. With V trimmed by 2 bases and J by 14 bases, 14 bases remained unmatched. Germline values: CDR1 WSHSY, CDR2 SAAADI. CDR3 size: 16 residues. The DNA of the CDR3 is TGCGCCAGCAGTGAGGTCAGGGGGCGACTCCCGGGGATCCTGACTTTC. This encodes CASSEVRGRLPGILTF.